This T cell receptor beta chain was sequenced during a study of blood T cell repertoires in COVID-19. Study-level information: PBMCs, B-cell-depleted T cells, or T cells provided the cDNA or gDNA that made up the material.

Clones were read by immunoSEQ multiplex PCR, and TCRdb kept only the in-frame ones, dropping some. The sample includes about 310,000 clones, roughly 86% of them seen just once. Germline V gene sequence: CDR1 LNHDA, CDR2 SQIVND (reference sequence). The CDR3 totals 13 residues. V was clipped by 1 base and J by 9 bases, with 10 bases between them. The sequenced material came from peripheral blood. The rearrangement links TRBV19 to TRBJ2-1; D is perhaps TRBD2 (5 bases). This clonotype originated in a woman aged 50 to 60 who had recovered from COVID-19. CDR3: CASSIGASLEQFF. The CDR3 coding sequence is TGTGCCAGTAGTATAGGGGCTAGCCTTGAGCAGTTCTTC.